One sample yielded the 5 T cell receptor beta chains listed below, sequenced in a study of T-cell memory formation after mild COVID-19. TCRdb passed the 5' RACE reads through MiXCR, listing each CDR3 protein once. The table includes 400,000 to 500,000 distinct CDR3 sequences, around 24% detected once. Specimen: PBMCs or a T cell subset sorted from them (not recorded which). The receptors were gathered from an adult woman who had mild COVID-19 (a few samples of this study predate the infection). Cell type and time point are not known.

V gene TRBV12-3 or TRBV12-4 combines with J gene TRBJ1-1; D is perhaps TRBD1 (6 bases). CDR3 size: 16 residues. Deletions cut 5 bases from V and 4 bases from J, with 20 bases between. CDR3 bases: TGTGCCAGCAGTCCACAGGGCACAGCCAGCGGCACTGAAGCTTTCTTT. It codes for CASSPQGTASGTEAFF.

The rearrangement uses TRBV5-4 and TRBJ2-7; TRBD1 matches at 7 bases. V lost 4 bases and J lost 2; bases outside the gene matches: 12. Germline-derived CDR1 and CDR2 are SGHNT and YYREEE (reference sequence). The CDR3 sequence is 16 residues long. Here the CDR3 reads CASSGGGWTGPYEQYF. The CDR3 DNA reads TGTGCCAGCAGCGGTGGGGGTTGGACAGGCCCCTACGAGCAGTACTTC.

This clonotype was seen more than once but under ten times. The rearrangement links TRBV30 to TRBJ2-1; D may be TRBD1 or TRBD2 (6 bases each). The V gene's germline CDR1 is GTSNPN and CDR2 SVGIG (reference sequence). Trimming took 4 bases from V and 1 from J, leaving 11 bases between them. There are 14 residues in the CDR3. The DNA for the CDR3 is TGTGCCTGGACGAAGGGGGGATCCTACAATGAGCAGTTCTTC. Its translation is CAWTKGGSYNEQFF.

This clonotype appeared a few times. V is TRBV6-5 and J is TRBJ1-1; D remains unclear. CDR1 is MNHEY and CDR2 is SVGAGI in the germline V gene. The CDR3 has 16 amino acids. Trimming pared 0 bases from V and 2 bases from J, leaving 13 bases between. This CDR3 reads CASSYSPGGLNTEAFF. In DNA, the CDR3 is TGTGCCAGCAGTTACTCACCCGGAGGGCTTAACACTGAAGCTTTCTTT.

The chain employs TRBV7-9 and TRBJ1-2; D remains unclear. From germline, CDR1 is SEHNR and CDR2 FQNEAQ (reference sequence). The CDR3 spans 12 residues. V was pared by 3 bases and J by 2 bases, with 4 bases between. The CDR3 protein is CASSFLNYGYTF. CDR3 nucleotide sequence: TGTGCCAGCAGCTTTCTCAACTATGGCTACACCTTC. The full variable domain, completed using reference TRBV7-9 and TRBJ1-2, is DTGVSQNPRHKITKRGQNVTFRCDPISEHNRLYWYRQTLGQGPEFLTYFQNEAQLEKSRLLSDRFSAERPKGSFSTLEIQRTEQGDSAMYLCASSFLNYGYTFGSGTRLTVV.